Listed below are T cell receptor beta chains from one sample, sequenced in a study of T cells after yellow fever vaccination. TCRdb reprocessed the 5' RACE reads with MiXCR, giving one entry per CDR3 protein. This table has around 340,000 distinct CDR3 sequences, 8.7% appearing once. This sample comprised PBMCs, obtained on the day of the first yellow fever vaccination. Every receptor here comes from a man aged 18 to 35 who received the YFV17D yellow fever vaccine. Each CDR3 is given with its conserved first and last residue. Fields, in order: J gene, V gene, D gene, clone size, CDR3 DNA, CDR3 protein. The D gene is left open where the match is weak. A row's size may be missing; if present it is once, few, many or a size class.

TRBJ1-2	TRBV12-3/TRBV12-4	TRBD1	many	TGTGCCAGCAGTGCCCGGGACAGGGCAGTCTATGGCTACACCTTC	CASSARDRAVYGYTF
TRBJ2-2	TRBV2	TRBD1	-	TGTGCCAGCAGGCCTATTCGGACAGGACAGAACACCGGGGAGCTGTTTTTT	CASRPIRTGQNTGELFF
TRBJ2-2	TRBV6-2/TRBV6-3	TRBD1	few	TGTGCCAGCAGTATGTCCGGGACAGGAATAAGAAACACCGGGGAGCTGTTTTTT	CASSMSGTGIRNTGELFF
TRBJ2-1	TRBV6-6	-	few	TGTGCCAGCAGTTACCAGGGACTGAATGAGCAGTTCTTC	CASSYQGLNEQFF
TRBJ2-7	TRBV5-6	TRBD1	many	TGTGCCAGCACAATGGATTCTAGGACAGGGCAGCATCCATCCTACGAGCAGTACTTC	CASTMDSRTGQHPSYEQYF
TRBJ1-3	TRBV18	-	few	TGTGCCAGCTCACCAGAAGATGGAAACACCATATATTTT	CASSPEDGNTIYF
TRBJ1-1	TRBV4-3	-	few	TGCGCCAGCAGCCAAGAGGGGGCAGGAACTGAAGCTTTCTTT	CASSQEGAGTEAFF
TRBJ2-5	TRBV20-1	TRBD2	-	TGCAGTGCTGGACTAGCGGGGGGCCCAGAGACCCAGTACTTC	CSAGLAGGPETQYF
TRBJ1-5	TRBV27	TRBD1	few	TGTGCCAGCAGTTTAATGGGACAGGGAGAGCAGCCCCAGCATTTT	CASSLMGQGEQPQHF
TRBJ2-1	TRBV7-3	-	-	TGTGCCAGCCATACCCACGGGGCCTCCTACAATGAGCAGTTCTTC	CASHTHGASYNEQFF
TRBJ1-2	TRBV5-1	-	-	TGCGCCAGCAGCGACGGACGGGATAACTATGGCTACACCTTC	CASSDGRDNYGYTF
TRBJ2-4	TRBV5-1	-	few	TGCGCCAGCAGCTTGGAGGGGGAGCCCAACATTCAGTACTTC	CASSLEGEPNIQYF
TRBJ2-1	TRBV6-1	TRBD1	-	TGTGCCAGCAGCCGACAGGGGTTCTACAATGAGCAGTTCTTC	CASSRQGFYNEQFF
TRBJ1-5	TRBV2	-	few	TGTGCCAGCAGTGGACGGGATAGCAATCAGCCCCAGCATTTT	CASSGRDSNQPQHF
TRBJ1-2	TRBV7-2	-	-	TGTGCCAGCAGCTTATCTGCTCTGGGGGACTATGGCTACACCTTC	CASSLSALGDYGYTF
TRBJ2-3	TRBV10-2	-	few	TGCGCCAGCAGTGAGTGGGGGGGCGCGACAGATACGCAGTATTTT	CASSEWGGATDTQYF
TRBJ2-5	TRBV3-1	TRBD2	-	TGTGCCAGCAGCCAAGCGCAGACTAGCGGGGGAGAGACCCAGTACTTC	CASSQAQTSGGETQYF
TRBJ2-1	TRBV5-1	-	many	TGCGCCAGCACGCCCGAGTGGGGGCAGGTTCTCAATGAGCAGTTCTTC	CASTPEWGQVLNEQFF
TRBJ1-6	TRBV20-1	-	-	TGCAGTGCTAGAGGACGGACCAATTCACCCCTCCACTTT	CSARGRTNSPLHF
TRBJ1-1	TRBV12-3/TRBV12-4	-	few	TGTGCCAGCAGTTTGCACCGGAACACTGAAGCCTTCTTT	CASSLHRNTEAFF
TRBJ1-1	TRBV6-2/TRBV6-3	-	few	TGTGCCAGCAGTTACGGCAGCATGAACACTGAAGCTTTCTTT	CASSYGSMNTEAFF
TRBJ2-1	TRBV24-1	TRBD2	few	TGTGCCACCAGTGATATTTCTAGCGGGTTCAATGAGCAGTTCTTC	CATSDISSGFNEQFF
TRBJ1-1	TRBV12-3/TRBV12-4	-	few	TGTGCCAGCAGGTCCGCAGGGGATGCCACTGAAGCTTTCTTT	CASRSAGDATEAFF
TRBJ2-1	TRBV6-5	-	few	TGTGCCAGCAGTTGGGGGGTGTCCTACAATGAGCAGTTCTTC	CASSWGVSYNEQFF
TRBJ2-7	TRBV12-3/TRBV12-4	-	-	TGTGCCAGCAGTTCCGGGACGGCGACGGGTGAGCAGTACTTC	CASSSGTATGEQYF
TRBJ2-5	TRBV12-3/TRBV12-4	TRBD2	-	TGTGCCAGCAGCCGCGACGCGGGAGAGGGAGAGACCCAGTACTTC	CASSRDAGEGETQYF
TRBJ2-1	TRBV11-2	TRBD2	many	TGTGCCAGCAGCCTCGGGACTAGCGGGGACAATGAGCAGTTCTTC	CASSLGTSGDNEQFF
TRBJ2-5	TRBV5-6	TRBD2	few	TGTGCCAGCAGCTTGGGGTGGCGGGGGGGCTCCAGGTCTGCGGAGACCCAGTACTTC	CASSLGWRGGSRSAETQYF
TRBJ2-5	TRBV12-3/TRBV12-4	-	-	TGTGCCAGCAGTCTCATAGGCATCGAGGAGACCCAGTACTTC	CASSLIGIEETQYF
TRBJ2-3	TRBV6-5	-	few	TGTGCCAGCAGTTACTCGGGGACACCTAGCACAGATACGCAGTATTTT	CASSYSGTPSTDTQYF
TRBJ1-1	TRBV11-2	TRBD1	-	TGTGCCAGCAGCTTACTCTCGGCAGGGGGCTATCGTTCGGTGAGCACTGAAGCTTTCTTT	CASSLLSAGGYRSVSTEAFF
TRBJ2-1	TRBV9	TRBD2	few	TGTGCCAGCAGCGTAGCCTCTAGCGGGGGAAGCGGCCACAATGAGCAGTTCTTC	CASSVASSGGSGHNEQFF
TRBJ1-1	TRBV5-6	TRBD1	few	TGTGCCAGCAGCCGAACGGGACAGCTGAACACTGAAGCTTTCTTT	CASSRTGQLNTEAFF
TRBJ1-2	TRBV11-1	-	few	TGTGCCAGCAGCTTAGACGGTAGTTATCGGTATGGGCAGGGTTATGGCTACACCTTC	CASSLDGSYRYGQGYGYTF
TRBJ2-7	TRBV5-4	-	few	TGTGCCAGCAGCTTGGATAGCGGACCCTACGAGCAGTACTTC	CASSLDSGPYEQYF
TRBJ2-2	TRBV4-3	-	-	TGCGCCAGCAGCCTCACTCCTGGGGGGTCAAACACCGGGGAGCTGTTTTTT	CASSLTPGGSNTGELFF
TRBJ1-5	TRBV7-2	TRBD1	many	TGTGCCAGCAGCCCGACAGGGACCAACAATCAGCCCCAGCATTTT	CASSPTGTNNQPQHF
TRBJ2-7	TRBV7-2	TRBD2	-	TGTGCCAGCAGCTTACGACGACTAGCGGGGGGGCTCTACGAGCAGTACTTC	CASSLRRLAGGLYEQYF
TRBJ2-1	TRBV9	-	-	TGTGCCAGCAGCAAGGAACCTCGCCATGAGCAGTTCTTC	CASSKEPRHEQFF
TRBJ2-1	TRBV4-3	TRBD1	-	TGCGCCAGCAGCCAAGTACCTCGGGACAGGGTCCGTGGTGAGCAGTTCTTC	CASSQVPRDRVRGEQFF
TRBJ2-1	TRBV7-2	-	few	TGTGCCAGCAGCTTGGAGGGGGCAAGGTACAATGAGCAGTTCTTC	CASSLEGARYNEQFF
TRBJ1-3	TRBV12-3/TRBV12-4	-	-	TGTGCCAGCAAACAGGGCGCTGGAAACACCATATATTTT	CASKQGAGNTIYF
TRBJ2-1	TRBV20-1	-	-	TGCAGTGCTAGAGTGGGGGGGCCCATCAATGAGCAGTTCTTC	CSARVGGPINEQFF
TRBJ1-2	TRBV28	-	-	TGTGCCAGCTGCGATAACTATGGCTACACCTTC	CASCDNYGYTF
TRBJ1-1	TRBV4-3	-	-	-	CASSEGVGGGSLPESFF
TRBJ1-5	TRBV15	-	-	TGTGCCACCAGCAGAGATTTACAGGCCCAGCATTTT	CATSRDLQAQHF
TRBJ1-6	TRBV18	-	few	TGTGCCAGCTCACCACCCGGGACACAGAATTCACCCCTCCACTTT	CASSPPGTQNSPLHF
TRBJ1-3	TRBV7-4	-	few	TGTGCCAGCAGCTTATCGCCCGGGGTAGATGGAAACACCATATATTTT	CASSLSPGVDGNTIYF
TRBJ1-5	TRBV4-2	-	few	TGTGCCAGCAGCCAAGGGTGGAATAGCAATCAGCCCCAGCATTTT	CASSQGWNSNQPQHF